Presented here are 13 T cell receptor beta chains from one specimen sequenced in a study of blood T cell repertoires in COVID-19. The data were produced by immunoSEQ multiplex PCR, yet TCRdb's version contains in-frame clones alone and is incomplete. The sample contains roughly 150,000 clones, more than 75% of which appear only once. Sample: peripheral blood. Receptors were obtained from a man aged 50 to 60 who had recovered from COVID-19.

The genes are TRBV24-1 and TRBJ2-2; D is possibly TRBD2 (5 bases). V lost 7 bases and J 2 bases, leaving 10 bases between the germline ends. This CDR3 is 14 amino acids long. CDR1 and CDR2 from the germline V gene are KGHDR and SFDVKD. The CDR3 here is CATRSGSNTGELFF. CDR3 sequence (DNA): TGTGCCACCAGATCGGGGTCAAACACCGGGGAGCTGTTTTTT.

Comment on this clone: Sequence at one end of the junction differs from germline and may be a read error. J is TRBJ2-7 and V is TRBV4-2, with D possibly TRBD2 on 5 matching bases. Per germline, CDR1 LGHNA and CDR2 YNFKEQ. The CDR3 totals 15 residues. This CDR3 reads CASSKEGAAAPEQYF. The CDR3, as DNA: TGTGCCAGCAGCAAAGAGGGAGCGGCGGCGCCCGAGCAGTACTTC.

The CDR3 sequence: CASSQGTSGALPYEQYF. The CDR3 coding sequence is TGTGCCAGCAGCCAAGGGACTAGCGGGGCCCTCCCCTACGAGCAGTACTTC. The rearrangement links TRBV4-2 to TRBJ2-7; 12 bases fit TRBD2. The V and J ends lost 1 base and 2 bases, in that order; junction bases with no gene match: 6. The CDR3 consists of 17 residues. CDR1 and CDR2 from the germline V gene are LGHNA and YNFKEQ.

This clone was counted only a few times. This rearrangement joins TRBV19 to TRBJ2-1; 10 nucleotides match TRBD1. With 5 bases clipped from V and 7 bases from J, the junction kept 8 bases outside the gene matches. The CDR3 loop spans 15 amino acids. Germline V gene data show CDR1 as LNHDA and CDR2 as SQIVND (reference sequence). The CDR3 sequence: CASSVGTGVANEQFF. The CDR3 region has the DNA TGTGCCAGTAGTGTTGGGACAGGGGTAGCGAATGAGCAGTTCTTC.

This clone was detected once. J is TRBJ2-3 and V is TRBV6-6; 7 nucleotides match TRBD2. CDR1 is MNHNY and CDR2 is SVGAGI in the germline V gene (reference sequence). CDR3 length: 15 amino acids. V shed 2 bases, J shed 2 bases, and the junction held 4 bases outside the gene matches. In nucleotides, the CDR3 is TGTGCCAGCAGTTACCCCACTAGCGCCACAGATACGCAGTATTTT. Translation gives CASSYPTSATDTQYF.

This chain links TRBV30 with TRBJ1-3; TRBD1 is a possible D gene (5 bases). This CDR3 has 15 residues. From germline, CDR1 is GTSNPN and CDR2 SVGIG (reference sequence). Trimming stripped 1 base from V and 0 bases from J, with 10 bases between. The CDR3 loop reads CAWSGGHLSGNTIYF. In DNA form, the CDR3 reads TGTGCCTGGAGTGGCGGACACCTCTCTGGAAACACCATATATTTT.

V is TRBV7-2 and J is TRBJ2-2; 10 nucleotides align to TRBD1. Germline V gene lookup returns CDR1 SGHTA and CDR2 FQGNSA. The CDR3 extends over 16 amino acids. J lost 6 bases, V lost 5 bases, and 9 bases had no gene match. As DNA, the CDR3 is TGTGCCAGCAGCGCCAGACAGGGGGCGCCCTCCGGGGAGCTGTTTTTT. This gives the protein CASSARQGAPSGELFF.

J is TRBJ1-1 and V is TRBV18, with D perhaps matching TRBD1 (6 bases). V lost 0 bases to trimming and J lost 1 base, with 9 bases between them. The CDR3 extends over 15 amino acids. Germline CDR1 KGHSH, CDR2 LQKENI. The DNA for the CDR3 is TGTGCCAGCTCACCACCGCGGACAGCGAACACTGAAGCTTTCTTT. It encodes CASSPPRTANTEAFF.

The chain couples TRBV7-3 to TRBJ2-7; tentatively, D is TRBD2 (5 bases). The CDR3 has 12 residues. CDR1 and CDR2 (germline): SGHTA, FQGTGA. V was trimmed by 2 bases and J by 6 bases, leaving 8 bases between them. The CDR3 protein is CASSLEGPEQYF. CDR3 in DNA: TGTGCCAGCAGCTTAGAGGGTCCCGAGCAGTACTTC.

This clone has only one observation. The V and J genes are TRBV28 and TRBJ1-4; D gene uncertain. Germline CDR1 and CDR2: MDHEN and SYDVKM. Trimming pared 3 bases from V and 8 bases from J, leaving 4 bases between. This CDR3 comprises 11 residues. CDR3 residues: CASSFREKLFF. CDR3 DNA: TGTGCCAGCAGTTTCCGGGAAAAACTGTTTTTT.

The chain links TRBV9 to TRBJ2-7, with D unresolved. This CDR3 is built from 12 residues. Germline-derived CDR1 and CDR2 are SGDLS and YYNGEE. The ends were cut back, 2 bases at V and 3 bases at J, with 6 bases in the middle. As DNA, the CDR3 is TGTGCCAGCAGCGTTAACAGCTACGAGCAGTACTTC. Protein sequence: CASSVNSYEQYF.

V usage is TRBV27 and J usage is TRBJ2-5; the D gene is possibly TRBD2 (5 bases). CDR1 MNHEY and CDR2 SMNVEV come from the germline V gene (reference sequence). V was cut by 3 bases and J by 3 bases, with 8 bases left in between. The CDR3 is made up of 13 amino acids. DNA for the CDR3: TGTGCCAGCAGTTTTAGCGAGAAAGAGACCCAGTACTTC. Its translation is CASSFSEKETQYF.

V is TRBV28 and J is TRBJ1-2; TRBD1 might be the D (6 bases). The CDR3 is 13 amino acids. V gave up 5 bases and J gave up 3 bases, with 10 bases separating them. Germline CDR1 is MDHEN and CDR2 is SYDVKM. The CDR3 DNA reads as TGTGCCAGCAGTCCAGGGGTCTACTATGGCTACACCTTC. The encoded protein is CASSPGVYYGYTF.